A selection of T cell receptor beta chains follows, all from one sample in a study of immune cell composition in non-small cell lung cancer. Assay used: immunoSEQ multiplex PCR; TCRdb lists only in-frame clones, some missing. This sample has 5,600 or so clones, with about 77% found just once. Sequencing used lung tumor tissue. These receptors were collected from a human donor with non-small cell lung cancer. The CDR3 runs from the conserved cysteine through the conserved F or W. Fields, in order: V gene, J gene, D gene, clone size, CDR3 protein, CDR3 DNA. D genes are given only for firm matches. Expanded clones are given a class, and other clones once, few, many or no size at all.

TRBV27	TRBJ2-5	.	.	CASSYLGTQYF	TGTGCCAGCAGCTACCTCGGGACCCAGTACTTC
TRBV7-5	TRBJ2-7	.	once	CARTPEVTYEQYF	TGTGCCAGAACCCCGGAGGTCACCTACGAGCAGTACTTC
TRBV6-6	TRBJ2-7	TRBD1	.	CASSSGQGFSYEQYF	TGTGCCAGCAGCTCAGGACAGGGATTCTCCTACGAGCAGTACTTC
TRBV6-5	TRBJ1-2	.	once	CASSPRREGGPGYTF	TGTGCCAGCAGCCCGAGACGGGAGGGGGGTCCTGGCTACACCTTC
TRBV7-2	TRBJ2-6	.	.	CASSNRLGANVLTF	TGTGCCAGCAGCAACAGGCTCGGGGCCAACGTCCTGACTTTC
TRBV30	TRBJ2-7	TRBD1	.	CAWSVLGQGIYEQYF	TGTGCCTGGAGTGTACTGGGACAGGGGATCTACGAGCAGTACTTC
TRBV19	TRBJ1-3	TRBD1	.	CASNPSPGQGSGNTIYF	TGTGCCAGTAACCCCTCGCCGGGACAGGGGTCCGGAAACACCATATATTTT
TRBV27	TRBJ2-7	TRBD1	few	CASRGTGASYEQYF	TGTGCCAGCAGGGGGACAGGGGCCTCCTACGAGCAGTACTTC
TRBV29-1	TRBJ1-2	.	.	CSVDSYGYTF	TGCAGCGTTGACTCCTATGGCTACACCTTC
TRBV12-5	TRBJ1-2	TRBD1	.	CASGLVRDRPLPNYGYTF	TGTGCTAGTGGTTTGGTGAGGGACAGGCCTCTCCCTAACTATGGCTACACCTTC
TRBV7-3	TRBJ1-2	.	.	CASRGAGDGYTF	TGTGCCAGCAGGGGGGCAGGAGATGGCTACACCTTC
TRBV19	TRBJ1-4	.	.	CASSTWSTLEKLFF	TGTGCCAGTAGTACGTGGAGTACACTTGAAAAACTGTTTTTT
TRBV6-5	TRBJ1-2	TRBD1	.	CASSYGTGGGYTF	TGTGCCAGCAGTTACGGGACAGGGGGTGGCTACACCTTC
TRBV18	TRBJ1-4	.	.	CASSPRRANEKLFF	TGTGCCAGCTCACCGAGGAGGGCTAATGAAAAACTGTTTTTT
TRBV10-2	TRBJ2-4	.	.	CASSGKGRRDIQYF	TGCGCCAGCAGTGGGAAGGGGCGACGGGACATTCAGTACTTC
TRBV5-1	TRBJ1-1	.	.	CASSPDTNTEAFF	TGCGCCAGCAGCCCCGACACGAACACTGAAGCTTTCTTT
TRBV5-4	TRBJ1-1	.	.	CASSFRGGTTEAFF	TGTGCCAGCAGCTTCCGAGGGGGTACGACTGAAGCTTTCTTT
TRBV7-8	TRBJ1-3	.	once	CASSFLSSSGNTIYF	TGTGCCAGCAGCTTCTTATCCTCCTCTGGAAACACCATATATTTT
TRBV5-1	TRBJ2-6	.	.	CASSFTPGANVLTF	TGCGCCAGCAGCTTTACACCCGGGGCCAACGTCCTGACTTTC
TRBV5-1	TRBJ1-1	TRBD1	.	CASSTKGALNTEAFF	TGCGCCAGCAGCACCAAGGGGGCCTTGAACACTGAAGCTTTCTTT
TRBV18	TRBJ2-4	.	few	CASSPLTVAKNIQYF	TGTGCCAGCTCACCACTTACAGTAGCCAAAAACATTCAGTACTTC
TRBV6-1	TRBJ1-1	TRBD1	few	CASIPTGGNTEAFF	TGTGCCAGCATCCCGACAGGGGGGAACACTGAAGCTTTCTTT
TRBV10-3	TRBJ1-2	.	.	CAISPDSNYGYTF	TGTGCCATCAGCCCGGACAGTAACTATGGCTACACCTTC
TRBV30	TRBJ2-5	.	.	CAWSARETQYF	TGTGCCTGGAGTGCCAGAGAGACCCAGTACTTC
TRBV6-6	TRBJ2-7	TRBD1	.	CASSSQGVFAYEQYF	TGTGCCAGCAGCTCACAGGGGGTATTCGCCTACGAGCAGTACTTC
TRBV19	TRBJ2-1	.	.	CASSIEGSGLKRDEQFF	TGTGCCAGTAGTATAGAGGGGTCGGGATTGAAGAGAGATGAGCAGTTCTTC
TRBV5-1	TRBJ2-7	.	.	CASSSSEGVVDF	TGCGCCAGCAGCTCCTCTGAGGGGGTTGTGGACTTC
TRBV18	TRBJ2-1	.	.	CASSPEDFYNEQFF	TGTGCCAGCTCACCGGAGGACTTTTACAATGAGCAGTTCTTC
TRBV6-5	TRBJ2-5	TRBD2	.	CASGSGGETQYF	TGTGCCAGCGGATCGGGGGGGGAGACCCAGTACTTC
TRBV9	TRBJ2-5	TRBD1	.	CASSVGRGPGETQYF	TGTGCCAGCAGCGTAGGCAGGGGGCCCGGGGAGACCCAGTACTTC
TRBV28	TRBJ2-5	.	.	CASSLPGSQETQYF	TGTGCCAGCAGTTTGCCAGGGTCCCAAGAGACCCAGTACTTC
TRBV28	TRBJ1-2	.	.	CASSLSILYGYTF	TGTGCCAGCAGTTTGAGTATCCTCTATGGCTACACCTTC
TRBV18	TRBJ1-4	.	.	CASSPSRATNEKLFF	TGTGCCAGCTCACCAAGCCGTGCAACTAATGAAAAACTGTTTTTT
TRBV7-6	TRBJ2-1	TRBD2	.	CASSAQTGTSGVGEQFF	TGTGCCAGCAGCGCCCAGACCGGGACTAGCGGGGTTGGTGAGCAGTTCTTC
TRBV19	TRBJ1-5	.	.	CASSWESNQPQHF	TGTGCCAGTAGTTGGGAGTCCAATCAGCCCCAGCATTTT
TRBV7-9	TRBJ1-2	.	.	CASSLLALSYVDGNYGYTF	TGTGCCAGCAGCTTGCTCGCCCTCTCCTATGTAGACGGGAACTATGGCTACACCTTC
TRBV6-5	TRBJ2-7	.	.	CASSLQNEQYF	TGTGCCAGCAGTCTTCAGAACGAGCAGTACTTC
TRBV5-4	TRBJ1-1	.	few	CASSSQDKYTEAFF	TGTGCCAGCAGCTCGCAGGACAAGTACACTGAAGCTTTCTTT
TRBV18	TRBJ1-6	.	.	CASSTAQGSSSPLHF	TGTGCCAGCTCTACGGCGCAGGGGTCCTCATCACCCCTCCACTTT
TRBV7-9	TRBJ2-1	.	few	CASTGGYNEQFF	TGTGCCAGCACCGGCGGGTACAATGAGCAGTTCTTC
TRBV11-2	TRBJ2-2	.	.	CASSLLTGELFF	TGTGCCAGCAGCCTCCTCACCGGGGAGCTGTTTTTT
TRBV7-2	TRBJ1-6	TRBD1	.	CASSPSGQGVRPLHF	TGTGCCAGCAGCCCGTCGGGACAGGGGGTTCGGCCCCTCCACTTT
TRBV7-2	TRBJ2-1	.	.	CASSLAQGGPKIF	TGTGCCAGCAGCTTAGCGCAGGGGGGCCCTAAGATCTTC
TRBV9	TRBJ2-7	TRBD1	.	CASSSGQGVYEQYF	TGTGCCAGCAGCTCGGGACAGGGGGTATACGAGCAGTACTTC
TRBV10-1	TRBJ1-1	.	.	CASSDQGWAEAFF	TGCGCCAGCAGTGACCAGGGATGGGCTGAAGCTTTCTTT
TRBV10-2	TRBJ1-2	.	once	CASSDPRQSYGYTF	TGCGCCAGCAGCGATCCCCGACAAAGCTATGGCTACACCTTC
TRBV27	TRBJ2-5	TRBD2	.	CASTAGTTSLETQYF	TGTGCCAGCACCGCCGGGACTACAAGCCTCGAGACCCAGTACTTC
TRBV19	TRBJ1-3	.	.	CASSILDPGNTIYF	TGTGCCAGTAGTATCCTAGACCCTGGAAACACCATATATTTT
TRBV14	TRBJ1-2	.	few	CASSQEYGDGYTF	TGTGCCAGCAGCCAAGAGTACGGGGATGGCTACACCTTC
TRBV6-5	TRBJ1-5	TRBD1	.	CASSLTGDQPQHF	TGTGCCAGCAGTTTGACAGGGGATCAGCCCCAGCATTTT
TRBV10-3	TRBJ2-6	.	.	CAISDRSVEANVLTF	TGTGCCATCAGTGACCGGTCCGTTGAGGCCAACGTCCTGACTTTC
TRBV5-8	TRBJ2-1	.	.	CASSLASGLPYNEQFF	TGTGCCAGCAGCTTGGCTTCCGGACTACCTTACAATGAGCAGTTCTTC
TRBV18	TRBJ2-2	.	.	CASSRTAPNTGELFF	TGTGCCAGCTCACGGACAGCTCCCAACACCGGGGAGCTGTTTTTT